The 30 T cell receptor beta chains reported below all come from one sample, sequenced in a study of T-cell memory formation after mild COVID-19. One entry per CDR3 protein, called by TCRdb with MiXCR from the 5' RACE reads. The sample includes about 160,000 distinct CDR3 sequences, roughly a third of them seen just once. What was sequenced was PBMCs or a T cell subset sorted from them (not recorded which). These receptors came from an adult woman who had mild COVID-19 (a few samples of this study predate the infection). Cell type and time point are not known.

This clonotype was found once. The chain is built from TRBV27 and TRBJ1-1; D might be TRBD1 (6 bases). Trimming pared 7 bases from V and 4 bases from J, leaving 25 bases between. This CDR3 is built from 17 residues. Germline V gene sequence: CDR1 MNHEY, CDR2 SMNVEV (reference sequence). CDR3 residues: CASNTRGRGSSSTEAFF. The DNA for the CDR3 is TGTGCCAGCAACACAAGGGGCAGGGGTTCCTCGAGCACTGAAGCTTTCTTT.

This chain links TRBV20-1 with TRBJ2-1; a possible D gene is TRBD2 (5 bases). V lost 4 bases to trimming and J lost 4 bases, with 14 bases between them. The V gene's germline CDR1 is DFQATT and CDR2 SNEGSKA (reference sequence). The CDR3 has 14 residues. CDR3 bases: TGCAGTGCTAACCTAGCTGGGATTTACAATGAGCAGTTCTTC. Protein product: CSANLAGIYNEQFF.

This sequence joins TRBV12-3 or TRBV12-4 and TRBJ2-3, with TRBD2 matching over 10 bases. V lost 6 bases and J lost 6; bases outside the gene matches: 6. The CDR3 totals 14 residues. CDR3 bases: TGTGCCAGCAGACCCAGCGGGGGGGCCGATACGCAGTATTTT. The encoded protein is CASRPSGGADTQYF.

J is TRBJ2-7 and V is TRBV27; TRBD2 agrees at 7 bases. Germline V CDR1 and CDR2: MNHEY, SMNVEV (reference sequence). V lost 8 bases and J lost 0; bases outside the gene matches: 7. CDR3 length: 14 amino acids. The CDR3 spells CASRERDSSYEQYF. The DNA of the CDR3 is TGTGCCAGCCGGGAGCGGGACTCCTCCTACGAGCAGTACTTC.

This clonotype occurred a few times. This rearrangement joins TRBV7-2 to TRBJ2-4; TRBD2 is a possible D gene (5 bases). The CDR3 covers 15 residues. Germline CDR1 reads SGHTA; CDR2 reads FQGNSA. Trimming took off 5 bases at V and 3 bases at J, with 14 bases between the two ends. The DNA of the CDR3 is TGTGCCAGCAGCCCAACGGGCGGAGGCAAAAACATTCAGTACTTC. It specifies CASSPTGGGKNIQYF.

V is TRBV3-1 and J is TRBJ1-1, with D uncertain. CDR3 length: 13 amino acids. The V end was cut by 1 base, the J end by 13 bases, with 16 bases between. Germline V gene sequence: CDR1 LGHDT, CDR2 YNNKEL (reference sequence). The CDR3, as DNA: TGTGCCAGCAGCCAAGTTGACCGATCGATCGGTTTCTTT. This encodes CASSQVDRSIGFF.

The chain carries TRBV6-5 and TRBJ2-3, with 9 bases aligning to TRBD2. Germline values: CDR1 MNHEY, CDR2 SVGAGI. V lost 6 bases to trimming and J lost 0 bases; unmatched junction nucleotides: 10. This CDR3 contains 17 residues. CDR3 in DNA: TGTGCCAGCAGCCGCCACCCGACTAGCGGAAGCACAGATACGCAGTATTTT. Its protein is CASSRHPTSGSTDTQYF.

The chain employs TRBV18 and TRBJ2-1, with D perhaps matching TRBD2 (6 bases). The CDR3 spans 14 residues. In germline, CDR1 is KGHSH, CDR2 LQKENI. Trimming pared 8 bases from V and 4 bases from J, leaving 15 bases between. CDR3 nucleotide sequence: TGTGCCAGCCTACAAGCGGGTAAATACAATGAGCAGTTCTTC. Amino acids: CASLQAGKYNEQFF.

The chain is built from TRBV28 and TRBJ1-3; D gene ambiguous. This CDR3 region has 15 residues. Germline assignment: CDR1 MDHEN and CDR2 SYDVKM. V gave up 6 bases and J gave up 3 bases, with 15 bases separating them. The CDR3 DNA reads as TGTGCCAGCAGCTCCGGGCCGCTGGGTGGAAACACCATATATTTT. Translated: CASSSGPLGGNTIYF.

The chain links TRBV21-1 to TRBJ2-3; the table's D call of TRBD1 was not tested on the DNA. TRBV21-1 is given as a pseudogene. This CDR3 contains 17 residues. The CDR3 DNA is TGTGCCAGCAGCAACACCCAGATCAGGATCAGGGCAGATACGCAGTATTTT. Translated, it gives CASSNTQIRIRADTQYF.

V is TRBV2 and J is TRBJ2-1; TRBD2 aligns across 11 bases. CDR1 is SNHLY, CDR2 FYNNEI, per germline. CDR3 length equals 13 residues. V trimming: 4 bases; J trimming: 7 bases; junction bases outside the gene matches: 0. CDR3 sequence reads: CASSGLAGNEQFF. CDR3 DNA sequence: TGTGCCAGCAGTGGACTAGCGGGGAATGAGCAGTTCTTC.

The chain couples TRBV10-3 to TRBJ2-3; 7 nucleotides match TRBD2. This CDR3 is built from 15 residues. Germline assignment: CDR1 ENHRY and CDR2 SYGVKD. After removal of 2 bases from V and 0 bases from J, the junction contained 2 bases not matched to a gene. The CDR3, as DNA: TGTGCCATCAGTGAGCTAGCGGAGAGCACAGATACGCAGTATTTT. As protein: CAISELAESTDTQYF.

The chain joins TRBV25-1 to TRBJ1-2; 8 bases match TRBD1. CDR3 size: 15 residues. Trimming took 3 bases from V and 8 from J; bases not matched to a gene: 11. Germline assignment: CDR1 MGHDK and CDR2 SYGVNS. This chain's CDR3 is CASSEWGQQGAGYTF. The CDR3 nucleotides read TGTGCCAGCAGTGAGTGGGGACAGCAGGGGGCCGGCTACACCTTC.

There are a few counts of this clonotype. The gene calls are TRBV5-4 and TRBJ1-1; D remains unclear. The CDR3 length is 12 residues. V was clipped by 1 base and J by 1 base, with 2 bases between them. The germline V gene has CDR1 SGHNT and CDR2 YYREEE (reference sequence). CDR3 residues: CASSLWNTEAFF. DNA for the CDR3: TGTGCCAGCAGCTTGTGGAACACTGAAGCTTTCTTT.

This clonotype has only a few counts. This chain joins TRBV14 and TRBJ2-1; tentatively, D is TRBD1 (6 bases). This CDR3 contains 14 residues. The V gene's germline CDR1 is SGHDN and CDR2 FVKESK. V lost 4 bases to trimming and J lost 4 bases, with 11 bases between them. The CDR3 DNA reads TGTGCCAGCAGCCTTCGACAGGTTTACAATGAGCAGTTCTTC. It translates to CASSLRQVYNEQFF. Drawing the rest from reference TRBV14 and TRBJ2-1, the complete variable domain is EAGVTQFPSHSVIEKGQTVTLRCDPISGHDNLYWYRRVMGKEIKFLLHFVKESKQDESGMPNNRFLAERTGGTYSTLKVQPAELEDSGVYFCASSLRQVYNEQFFGPGTRLTVL.

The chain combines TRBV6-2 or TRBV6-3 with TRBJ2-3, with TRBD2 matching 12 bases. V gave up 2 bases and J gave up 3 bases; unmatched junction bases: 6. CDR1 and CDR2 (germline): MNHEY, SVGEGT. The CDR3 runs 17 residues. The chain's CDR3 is CASSYASGRAGTDTQYF. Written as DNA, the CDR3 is TGTGCCAGCAGTTACGCTAGCGGGAGGGCCGGAACAGATACGCAGTATTTT.

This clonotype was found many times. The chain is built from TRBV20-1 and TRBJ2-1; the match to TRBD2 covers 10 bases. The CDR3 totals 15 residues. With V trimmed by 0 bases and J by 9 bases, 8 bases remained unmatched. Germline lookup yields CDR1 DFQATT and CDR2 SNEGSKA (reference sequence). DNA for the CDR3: TGCAGTGCTAGAGATTGGCTAGCGGGAGTGGGTGAGCAGTTCTTC. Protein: CSARDWLAGVGEQFF.

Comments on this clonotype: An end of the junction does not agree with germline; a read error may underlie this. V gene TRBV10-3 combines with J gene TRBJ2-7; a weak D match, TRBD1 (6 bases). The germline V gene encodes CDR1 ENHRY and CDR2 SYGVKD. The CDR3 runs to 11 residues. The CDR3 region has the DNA TGTGCCATCAGTGATACGGGACACTTGTGGTTC. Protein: CAISDTGHLWF.

CDR3 sequence (DNA): TGTGCCAGCAGCTTAGCACCTAGCGGGATCGGTGAGCAGTTCTTC. This translates into CASSLAPSGIGEQFF. The rearrangement uses TRBV7-8 and TRBJ2-1; 9 nucleotides agree with TRBD2. Germline CDR1 reads SGHVS; CDR2 reads FQNEAQ. CDR3 length equals 15 residues. The V and J ends lost 0 bases and 9 bases, in that order; junction bases with no gene match: 6.

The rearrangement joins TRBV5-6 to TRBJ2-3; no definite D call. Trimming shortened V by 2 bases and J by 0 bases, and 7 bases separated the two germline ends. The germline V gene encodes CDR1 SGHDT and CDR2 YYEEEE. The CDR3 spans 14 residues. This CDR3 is CASSFLGSTDTQYF. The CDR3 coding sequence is TGTGCCAGCAGCTTTTTGGGGAGCACAGATACGCAGTATTTT.

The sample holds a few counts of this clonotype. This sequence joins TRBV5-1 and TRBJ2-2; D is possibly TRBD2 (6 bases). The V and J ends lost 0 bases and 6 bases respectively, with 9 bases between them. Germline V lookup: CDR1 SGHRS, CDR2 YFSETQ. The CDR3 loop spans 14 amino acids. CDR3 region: CASSLELAPGELFF. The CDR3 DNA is TGCGCCAGCAGCTTGGAACTAGCCCCCGGGGAGCTGTTTTTT.

The CDR3 region is CASRPGTGPGELFF. CDR3 bases: TGCGCCAGCAGACCCGGGACAGGGCCCGGGGAGCTGTTTTTT. V gene TRBV5-1 combines with J gene TRBJ2-2, with 9 bases matching TRBD1. The CDR3 runs 14 residues. V shed 5 bases, J shed 6 bases, and the junction held 5 bases outside the gene matches. Germline CDR1 SGHRS, CDR2 YFSETQ.

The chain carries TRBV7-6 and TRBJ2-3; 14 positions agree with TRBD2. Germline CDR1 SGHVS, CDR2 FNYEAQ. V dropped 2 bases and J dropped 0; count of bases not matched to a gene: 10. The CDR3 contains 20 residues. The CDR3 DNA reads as TGTGCCAGCAGCTTAAGTCCACGACTAGCGGGGGGGCGGAGCACAGATACGCAGTATTTT. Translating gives CASSLSPRLAGGRSTDTQYF.

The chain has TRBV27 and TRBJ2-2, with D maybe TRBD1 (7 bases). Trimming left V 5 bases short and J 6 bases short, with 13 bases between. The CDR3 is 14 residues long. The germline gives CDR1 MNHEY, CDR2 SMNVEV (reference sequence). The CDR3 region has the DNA TGTGCCAGCAGTCACGACAGGGAGGCCGGGGAGCTGTTTTTT. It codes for CASSHDREAGELFF.

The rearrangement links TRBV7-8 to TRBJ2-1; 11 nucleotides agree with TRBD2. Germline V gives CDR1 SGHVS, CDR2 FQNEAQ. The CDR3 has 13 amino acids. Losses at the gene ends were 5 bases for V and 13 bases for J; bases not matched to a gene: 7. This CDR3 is CASSVGLAARQFF. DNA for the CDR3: TGTGCCAGCAGCGTGGGACTAGCGGCGAGACAGTTCTTC.

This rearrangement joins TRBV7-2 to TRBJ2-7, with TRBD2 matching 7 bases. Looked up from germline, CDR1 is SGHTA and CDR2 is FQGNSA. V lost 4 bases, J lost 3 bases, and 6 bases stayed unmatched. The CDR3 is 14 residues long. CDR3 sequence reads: CASSSNREDYEQYF. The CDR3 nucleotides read TGTGCCAGCAGCTCAAACCGGGAGGACTACGAGCAGTACTTC.

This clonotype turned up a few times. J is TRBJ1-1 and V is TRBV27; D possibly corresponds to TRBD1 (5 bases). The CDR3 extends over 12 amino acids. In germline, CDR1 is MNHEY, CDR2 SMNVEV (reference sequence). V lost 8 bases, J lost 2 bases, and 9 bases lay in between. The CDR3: CASGTGNTEAFF. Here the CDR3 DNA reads TGTGCCAGCGGGACGGGTAACACTGAAGCTTTCTTT.

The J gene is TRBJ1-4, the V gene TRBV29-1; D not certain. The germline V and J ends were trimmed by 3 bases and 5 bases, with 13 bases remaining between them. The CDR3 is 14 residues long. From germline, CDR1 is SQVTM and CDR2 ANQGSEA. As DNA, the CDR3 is TGCAGCGTTGAGTCATCCAGTCCGAATGAAAAACTGTTTTTT. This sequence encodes CSVESSSPNEKLFF.

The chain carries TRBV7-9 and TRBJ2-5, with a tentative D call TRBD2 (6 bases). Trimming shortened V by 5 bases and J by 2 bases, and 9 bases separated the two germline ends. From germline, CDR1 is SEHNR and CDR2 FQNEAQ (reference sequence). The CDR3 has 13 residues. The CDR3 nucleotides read TGTGCCAGCAGCACCGGGACTCAAGAGACCCAGTACTTC. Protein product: CASSTGTQETQYF.

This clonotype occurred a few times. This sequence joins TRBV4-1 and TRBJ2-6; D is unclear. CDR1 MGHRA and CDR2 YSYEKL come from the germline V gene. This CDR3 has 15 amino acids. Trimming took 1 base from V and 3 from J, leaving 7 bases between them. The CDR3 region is CASSQVWGGANVLTF. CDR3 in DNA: TGCGCCAGCAGCCAAGTCTGGGGTGGGGCCAACGTCCTGACTTTC.